This T cell receptor beta chain comes out of a study of cytomegalovirus exposure and HLA in healthy donors. Germline CDR1 reads MDHEN; CDR2 reads SYDVKM. The ends were cut back, 3 bases at V and 3 bases at J, with 11 bases in the middle. This CDR3 is 14 amino acids long. Repertoires were generated with immunoSEQ multiplex PCR, while TCRdb's copy carries only in-frame clones and drops some. The data hold about 190,000 clones, with approximately 84% observed a single time. The rearrangement joins TRBV28 to TRBJ2-5, with unresolved D. Input material: PBMCs. The receptor was derived from a man aged 18-30 years in good health and CMV-seropositive. The CDR3 DNA reads TGTGCCAGCAGTTTTCTAGTCGGCAAAGAGACCCAGTACTTC. It yields the protein CASSFLVGKETQYF.